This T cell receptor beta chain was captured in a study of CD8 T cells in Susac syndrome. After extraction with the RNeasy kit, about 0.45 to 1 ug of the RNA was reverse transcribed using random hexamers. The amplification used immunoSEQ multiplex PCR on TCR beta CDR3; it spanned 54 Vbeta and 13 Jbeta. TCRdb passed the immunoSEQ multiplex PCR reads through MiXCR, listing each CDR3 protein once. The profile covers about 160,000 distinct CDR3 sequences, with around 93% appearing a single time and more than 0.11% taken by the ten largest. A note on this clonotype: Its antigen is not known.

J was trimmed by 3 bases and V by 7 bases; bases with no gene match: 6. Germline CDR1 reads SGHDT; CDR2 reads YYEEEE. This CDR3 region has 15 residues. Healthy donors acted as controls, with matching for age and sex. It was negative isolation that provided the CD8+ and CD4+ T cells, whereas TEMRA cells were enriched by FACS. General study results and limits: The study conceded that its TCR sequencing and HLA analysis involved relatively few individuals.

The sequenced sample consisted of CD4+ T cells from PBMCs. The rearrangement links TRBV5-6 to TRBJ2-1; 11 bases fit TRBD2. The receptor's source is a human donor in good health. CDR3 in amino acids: CASQASGGFYNEQFF. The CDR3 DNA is TGTGCCAGCCAAGCTAGCGGGGGGTTCTACAATGAGCAGTTCTTC. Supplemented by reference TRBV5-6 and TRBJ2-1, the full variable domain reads DAGVTQSPTHLIKTRGQQVTLRCSPKSGHDTVSWYQQALGQGPQFIFQYYEEEERQRGNFPDRFSGHQFPNYSSELNVNALLLGDSALYLCASQASGGFYNEQFFGPGTRLTVL.